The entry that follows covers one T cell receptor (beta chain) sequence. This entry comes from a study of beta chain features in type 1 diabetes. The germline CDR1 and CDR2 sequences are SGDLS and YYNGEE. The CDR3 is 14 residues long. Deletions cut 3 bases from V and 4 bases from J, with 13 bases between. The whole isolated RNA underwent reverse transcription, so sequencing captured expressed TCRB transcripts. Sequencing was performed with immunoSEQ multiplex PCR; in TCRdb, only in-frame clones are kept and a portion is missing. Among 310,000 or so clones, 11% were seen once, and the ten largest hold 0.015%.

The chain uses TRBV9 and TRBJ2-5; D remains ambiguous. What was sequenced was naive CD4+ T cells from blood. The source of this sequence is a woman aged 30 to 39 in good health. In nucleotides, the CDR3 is TGTGCCAGCAGCGCCCGACCCTGGAGAGAGACCCAGTACTTC. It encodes CASSARPWRETQYF.